This T cell receptor (beta chain) was found in a study of CD8+ T cells in alopecia areata. Study as a whole: The tofacitinib course ran for 6 to 18 months and was followed by 6 months off drug.

Germline-derived CDR1 and CDR2 are SGHRS and YFSETQ. CDR3 size: 14 residues. V lost 2 bases to trimming and J lost 5 bases; unmatched junction nucleotides: 6. Study-level results: Relative to mice, TCR sharing across patients was less clear, a difference possibly HLA-related.

Treatment indicated: oral pan-JAK inhibitor, 5-10 mg twice daily. T lymphocytes (CD4+ and CD8+) were sorted from PBMCs. Extraction of RNA preceded its reverse transcription into cDNA, which served as the sequencing template. The data were produced by immunoSEQ multiplex PCR, yet TCRdb's version contains in-frame clones alone and is incomplete. The table shows about 200,000 clones, with around 57% occurring only once. Comments on this clone: Its antigen is still unknown.

This specimen consisted of CD4+ T cells sorted from blood, obtained at week 4, from a patient treated with tofacitinib. This chain links TRBV5-1 with TRBJ1-2; 7 bases are a match to TRBD1. The receptor comes from a human donor with alopecia areata. The CDR3 nucleotides are TGCGCCAGCAGCTTACCGGGACAGCCATATGGCTACACCTTC. It codes for CASSLPGQPYGYTF.